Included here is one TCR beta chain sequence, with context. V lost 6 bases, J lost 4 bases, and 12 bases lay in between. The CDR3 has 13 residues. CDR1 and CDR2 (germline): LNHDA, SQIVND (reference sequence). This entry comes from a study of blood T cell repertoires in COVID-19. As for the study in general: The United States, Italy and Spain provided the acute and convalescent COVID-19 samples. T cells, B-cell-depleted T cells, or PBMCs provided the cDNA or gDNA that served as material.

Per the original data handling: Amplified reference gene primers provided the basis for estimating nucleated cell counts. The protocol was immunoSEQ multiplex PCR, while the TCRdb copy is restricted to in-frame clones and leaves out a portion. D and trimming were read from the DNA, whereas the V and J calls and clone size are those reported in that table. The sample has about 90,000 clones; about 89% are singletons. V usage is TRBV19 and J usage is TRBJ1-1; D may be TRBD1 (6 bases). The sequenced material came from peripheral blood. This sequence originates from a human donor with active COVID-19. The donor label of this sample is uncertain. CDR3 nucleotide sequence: TGTGCCAGTAGCACAGGGCCATTCACTGAAGCTTTCTTT. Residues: CASSTGPFTEAFF.